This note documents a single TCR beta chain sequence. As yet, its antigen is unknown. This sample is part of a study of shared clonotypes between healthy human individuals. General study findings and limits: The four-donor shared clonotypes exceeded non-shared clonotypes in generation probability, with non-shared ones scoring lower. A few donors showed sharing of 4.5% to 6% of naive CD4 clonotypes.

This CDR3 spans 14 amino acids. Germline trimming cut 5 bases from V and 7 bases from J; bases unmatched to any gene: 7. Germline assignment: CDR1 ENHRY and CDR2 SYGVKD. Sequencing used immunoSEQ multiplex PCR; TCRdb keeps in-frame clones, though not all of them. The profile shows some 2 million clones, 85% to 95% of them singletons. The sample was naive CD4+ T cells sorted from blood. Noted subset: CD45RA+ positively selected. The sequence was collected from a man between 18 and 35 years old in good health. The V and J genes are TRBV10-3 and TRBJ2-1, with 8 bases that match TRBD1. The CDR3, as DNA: TGTGCCATCAGTACCCAGGGGGCGGGTAATGAGCAGTTCTTC. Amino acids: CAISTQGAGNEQFF.